A selection of T cell receptor beta chains follows, all from one sample in a study of T-cell memory formation after mild COVID-19. TCRdb fed the 5' RACE reads into MiXCR, producing one record per CDR3 protein. The table has fewer than 450,000 distinct CDR3 sequences, more than 20% seen once; the top ten hold 8.8%. The specimen was PBMCs or a T cell subset sorted from them (not recorded which). These receptors all stem from an adult woman who had mild COVID-19 (a few samples of this study predate the infection). Cell type and time point are not known. Both conserved end residues are part of each CDR3. A D gene is named only where the DNA matches it firmly. Not every row has a clone size; where given, it reads once, few, many or a size class.

V gene	clone size	J gene	D gene	CDR3 protein	CDR3 DNA
TRBV18	NA	TRBJ2-7	NA	CASSPPGRPYEQYF	TGTGCCAGCTCACCACCCGGACGGCCCTACGAGCAGTACTTC
TRBV9	NA	TRBJ2-7	TRBD1	CASSVAGTGYEQYF	TGTGCCAGCAGCGTGGCCGGGACAGGCTACGAGCAGTACTTC
TRBV20-1	NA	TRBJ2-3	NA	CSARESTDTQYF	TGCAGTGCTAGAGAAAGCACAGATACGCAGTATTTT
TRBV7-8	few	TRBJ2-7	TRBD2	CASSPPSGGYYEQYF	TGTGCCAGCAGCCCCCCTAGCGGGGGTTACTACGAGCAGTACTTC
TRBV12-3/TRBV12-4	few	TRBJ1-5	TRBD1	CASRLKTGGSMPQHF	TGTGCCAGCAGATTAAAGACAGGGGGATCAATGCCCCAGCATTTT
TRBV29-1	few	TRBJ1-1	NA	CSVEDPWAGGDTEAFF	TGCAGCGTTGAAGATCCCTGGGCGGGCGGGGACACTGAAGCTTTCTTT
TRBV5-1	few	TRBJ2-7	NA	CASREGEFYEQYF	TGCGCCAGCAGAGAGGGGGAGTTCTACGAGCAGTACTTC
TRBV7-9	NA	TRBJ1-6	NA	CASSSRQGLHF	TGTGCCAGCAGCTCTCGCCAGGGGCTCCACTTT
TRBV4-3	many	TRBJ2-3	NA	CASSLQSSDADTQYF	TGCGCCAGCAGCCTACAATCTAGCGACGCAGATACGCAGTATTTT
TRBV19	NA	TRBJ1-2	NA	CASREYGYTF	TGTGCCAGTAGGGAATATGGCTACACCTTC
TRBV5-1	few	TRBJ2-3	TRBD2	CAPRGEGTDTQYF	TGCGCCCCCCGGGGGGAAGGCACAGATACGCAGTATTTT
TRBV5-8	NA	TRBJ2-1	TRBD2	CASSLDWREVSYNEQFF	TGTGCCAGCAGCTTGGATTGGCGGGAGGTCTCCTACAATGAGCAGTTCTTC
TRBV7-2	NA	TRBJ2-7	NA	CASSIGGELSYEQYF	TGTGCCAGCAGCATTGGTGGAGAGCTCTCCTACGAGCAGTACTTC
TRBV29-1	few	TRBJ1-2	NA	CSVEVGNTYGYTF	TGCAGCGTTGAAGTTGGCAACACCTATGGCTACACCTTC
TRBV18	NA	TRBJ1-1	NA	CASSPGNPLVNTEAFF	TGTGCCAGCTCACCTGGGAACCCCCTAGTGAACACTGAAGCTTTCTTT
TRBV27	NA	TRBJ2-3	TRBD1	CASLGQGTDTQYF	TGTGCCAGCTTGGGACAGGGAACAGATACGCAGTATTTT
TRBV24-1	few	TRBJ2-1	TRBD1	CATSDQDAGTVYYNEQFF	TGTGCCACCAGTGACCAAGACGCCGGGACAGTCTACTACAATGAGCAGTTCTTC
TRBV20-1	NA	TRBJ1-1	NA	CSAGGTPNTEAFF	TGCAGCGCTGGGGGGACACCAAACACTGAAGCTTTCTTT
TRBV6-6	NA	TRBJ1-4	TRBD1	CASTQGARAPELFF	TGTGCCAGCACCCAGGGGGCGAGGGCTCCTGAACTGTTTTTT
TRBV7-2	few	TRBJ2-4	NA	CASSFPGRNIQYF	TGTGCCAGCAGCTTTCCGGGCCGAAACATTCAGTACTTC
TRBV6-2/TRBV6-3	few	TRBJ2-3	NA	CASRLRGGDTQYF	TGTGCCAGCAGACTCCGCGGAGGGGATACGCAGTATTTT
TRBV7-2	many	TRBJ2-3	TRBD2	CASTSGRASQDTQYF	TGTGCCAGTACTAGCGGGAGGGCCTCACAGGATACGCAGTATTTT
TRBV15	few	TRBJ2-5	NA	CATSPESSYQETQYF	TGTGCCACCAGCCCCGAGAGCTCGTACCAAGAGACCCAGTACTTC
TRBV6-6	few	TRBJ2-3	TRBD2	CASRPSGEDTQYF	TGTGCCAGCCGGCCTAGCGGGGAAGATACGCAGTATTTT
TRBV4-2	NA	TRBJ2-1	TRBD2	CASSPTGLAGAQYNEQFF	TGTGCCAGCAGCCCTACGGGACTAGCGGGAGCGCAATACAATGAGCAGTTCTTC
TRBV25-1	NA	TRBJ2-3	TRBD1	CASSPGTGKGVSDTQYF	TGTGCCAGCAGTCCAGGGACAGGAAAGGGCGTCTCGGATACGCAGTATTTT
TRBV7-9	few	TRBJ2-3	NA	CASSPGDYSSTDTQYF	TGTGCCAGCAGCCCAGGAGACTACTCTAGCACAGATACGCAGTATTTT
TRBV5-1	NA	TRBJ2-5	NA	CASSLEWQIQETQYF	TGCGCCAGCAGCTTGGAATGGCAGATCCAAGAGACCCAGTACTTC
TRBV6-2/TRBV6-3	few	TRBJ1-2	NA	CASSGRTNYGYTF	TGTGCCAGCAGCGGACGGACTAACTATGGCTACACCTTC
TRBV4-2	few	TRBJ2-4	NA	CASSQVSDSQYF	TGTGCCAGCAGCCAAGTCTCAGACTCGCAGTACTTC
TRBV20-1	NA	TRBJ1-1	NA	CSALKSQSAFF	TGCAGTGCCCTCAAGTCACAATCGGCTTTCTTT
TRBV3-1	few	TRBJ2-7	NA	CASGSVNSYEQYF	TGTGCCAGCGGGTCAGTGAATTCCTACGAGCAGTACTTC
TRBV6-5	many	TRBJ2-5	TRBD1	CASSYTGQGQETQYF	TGTGCCAGCAGTTACACGGGACAGGGGCAAGAGACCCAGTACTTC
TRBV3-1	few	TRBJ2-2	TRBD1	CASSLRGQGGELFF	TGTGCCAGCAGCCTCAGGGGGCAAGGCGGGGAGCTGTTTTTT
TRBV4-3	few	TRBJ1-2	NA	CASSQAPTGAYGYTF	TGCGCCAGCAGCCAAGCTCCCACAGGAGCCTATGGCTACACCTTC
TRBV4-2	many	TRBJ1-2	NA	CASSHLGGGGYGYTF	TGTGCCAGCAGCCACCTAGGGGGGGGTGGCTATGGCTACACCTTC
TRBV6-2/TRBV6-3	NA	TRBJ2-1	NA	CASIRGGQLINEQFF	TGTGCCAGCATAAGAGGGGGTCAGTTAATCAATGAGCAGTTCTTC
TRBV7-3	NA	TRBJ2-5	NA	CASNRGSGETQYF	TGTGCCAGCAACCGAGGGAGTGGGGAGACCCAGTACTTC
TRBV7-8	few	TRBJ2-1	NA	CASSARAPLRLYNEQFF	TGTGCCAGCAGCGCCCGGGCCCCCCTCCGGCTTTACAATGAGCAGTTCTTC
TRBV4-3	few	TRBJ2-7	NA	CASSQFLSGQAGEQYF	TGCGCCAGCAGCCAATTTCTGAGCGGCCAAGCCGGCGAGCAGTACTTC
TRBV20-1	few	TRBJ1-5	NA	CSAPVLRGGNQPQHF	TGCAGTGCTCCAGTGCTCAGGGGAGGAAATCAGCCCCAGCATTTT
TRBV12-3/TRBV12-4	once	TRBJ2-5	NA	CASSDTTERSWARETQYF	TGTGCCAGCAGTGACACGACTGAGCGCAGTTGGGCGAGGGAGACCCAGTACTTC
TRBV5-1	NA	TRBJ2-7	NA	CASSPEVAATYEQYF	TGCGCCAGCAGCCCCGAGGTAGCGGCTACCTACGAGCAGTACTTC
TRBV20-1	NA	TRBJ2-7	NA	CSGKAPRSDEQYF	TGCAGTGGCAAAGCCCCCCGGAGTGACGAGCAGTACTTC
TRBV7-9	few	TRBJ2-2	NA	CASSLDSPNTGELFF	TGTGCCAGCAGTTTGGACAGCCCGAACACCGGGGAGCTGTTTTTT
TRBV5-4	NA	TRBJ1-1	NA	CASSFGDAEAFF	TGTGCCAGCAGCTTCGGGGACGCTGAAGCTTTCTTT
TRBV25-1	NA	TRBJ2-7	NA	CASSEANTYEQYF	TGTGCCAGCAGTGAGGCCAACACCTACGAGCAGTACTTC
TRBV4-2	few	TRBJ2-1	TRBD2	CASSQIAGDPRGEQFF	TGTGCCAGCAGCCAAATAGCGGGAGATCCCCGGGGTGAGCAGTTCTTC
TRBV7-9	NA	TRBJ2-1	NA	CASVDGSSYNEQFF	TGTGCCAGCGTGGACGGGAGTTCCTACAATGAGCAGTTCTTC
TRBV20-1	few	TRBJ2-2	NA	CSASPQVGLNTGELFF	TGCAGTGCTAGTCCTCAGGTCGGGTTGAACACCGGGGAGCTGTTTTTT